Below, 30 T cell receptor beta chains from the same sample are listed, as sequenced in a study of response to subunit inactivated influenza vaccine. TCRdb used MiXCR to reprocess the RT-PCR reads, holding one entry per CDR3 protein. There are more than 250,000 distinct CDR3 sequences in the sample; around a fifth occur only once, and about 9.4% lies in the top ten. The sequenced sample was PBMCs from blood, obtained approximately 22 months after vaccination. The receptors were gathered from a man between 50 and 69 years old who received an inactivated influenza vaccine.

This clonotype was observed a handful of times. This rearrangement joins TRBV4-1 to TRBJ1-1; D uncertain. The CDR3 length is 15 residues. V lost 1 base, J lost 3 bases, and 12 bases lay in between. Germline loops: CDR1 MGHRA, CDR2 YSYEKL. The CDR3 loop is CASSQGGGLDTEAFF. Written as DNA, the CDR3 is TGCGCCAGCAGCCAAGGAGGAGGTTTGGACACTGAAGCTTTCTTT.

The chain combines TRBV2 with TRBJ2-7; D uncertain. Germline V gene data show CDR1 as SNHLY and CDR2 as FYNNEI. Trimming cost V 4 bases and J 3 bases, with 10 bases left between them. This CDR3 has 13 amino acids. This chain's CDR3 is CASSVEPRYEQYF. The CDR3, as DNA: TGTGCCAGCAGTGTAGAACCTCGCTACGAGCAGTACTTC.

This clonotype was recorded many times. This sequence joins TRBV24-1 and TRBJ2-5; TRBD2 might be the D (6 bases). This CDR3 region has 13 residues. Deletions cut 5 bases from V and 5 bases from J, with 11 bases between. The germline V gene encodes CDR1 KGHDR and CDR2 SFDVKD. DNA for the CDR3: TGTGCCACCAGTGGCGGAGGAGGGGAGACCCAGTACTTC. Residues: CATSGGGGETQYF.

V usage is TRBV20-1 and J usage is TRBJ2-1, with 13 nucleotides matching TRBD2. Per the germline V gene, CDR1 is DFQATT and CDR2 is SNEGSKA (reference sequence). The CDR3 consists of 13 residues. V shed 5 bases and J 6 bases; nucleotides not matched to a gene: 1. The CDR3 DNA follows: TGCAGTGCTTGGACTAGCGGGAGCAATGAGCAGTTCTTC. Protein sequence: CSAWTSGSNEQFF.

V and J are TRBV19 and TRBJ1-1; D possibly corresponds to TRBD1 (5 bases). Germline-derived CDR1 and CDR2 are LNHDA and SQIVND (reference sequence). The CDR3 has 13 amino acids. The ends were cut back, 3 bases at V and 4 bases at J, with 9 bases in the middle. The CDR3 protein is CASSMQGGTEAFF. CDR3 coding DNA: TGTGCCAGTAGTATGCAGGGCGGCACTGAAGCTTTCTTT.

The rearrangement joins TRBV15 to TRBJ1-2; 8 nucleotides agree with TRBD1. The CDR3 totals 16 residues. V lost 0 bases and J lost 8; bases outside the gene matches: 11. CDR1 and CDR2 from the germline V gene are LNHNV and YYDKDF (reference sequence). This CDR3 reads CATSRDRGRWWGGYTF. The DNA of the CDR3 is TGTGCCACCAGCAGAGACAGGGGGCGCTGGTGGGGAGGCTACACCTTC.

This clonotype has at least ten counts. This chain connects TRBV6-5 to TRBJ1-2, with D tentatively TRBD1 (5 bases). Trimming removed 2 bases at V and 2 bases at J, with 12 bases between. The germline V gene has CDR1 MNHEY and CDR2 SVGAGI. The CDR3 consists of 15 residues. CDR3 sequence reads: CASSYTGGDNYGYTF. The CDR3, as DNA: TGTGCCAGCAGTTACACGGGCGGGGACAACTATGGCTACACCTTC.

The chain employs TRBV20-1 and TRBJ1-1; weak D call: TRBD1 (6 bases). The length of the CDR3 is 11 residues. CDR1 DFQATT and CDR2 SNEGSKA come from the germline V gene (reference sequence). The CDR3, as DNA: TGCAGGGCAGGGGCAGACACTGAAGCTTTCTTT. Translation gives CRAGADTEAFF.

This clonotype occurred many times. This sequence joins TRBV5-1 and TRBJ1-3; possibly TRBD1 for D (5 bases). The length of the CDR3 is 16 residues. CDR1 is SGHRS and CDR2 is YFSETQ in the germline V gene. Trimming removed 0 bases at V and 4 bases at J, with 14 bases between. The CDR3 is CASSLDPRGGGNTIYF. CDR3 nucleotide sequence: TGCGCCAGCAGCTTGGACCCTCGGGGGGGAGGAAACACCATATATTTT.

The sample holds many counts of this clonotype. Here the CDR3 DNA reads TGTGCCAGCAGCAGAACCCCCAGGGGAGCGAACACTGAAGCTTTCTTT. Translation: CASSRTPRGANTEAFF. This rearrangement joins TRBV7-2 to TRBJ1-1; D possibly corresponds to TRBD1 (6 bases). This CDR3 has 16 amino acids. V was trimmed by 5 bases and J by 1 base, leaving 17 bases between them. The germline CDR1 and CDR2 sequences are SGHTA and FQGNSA.

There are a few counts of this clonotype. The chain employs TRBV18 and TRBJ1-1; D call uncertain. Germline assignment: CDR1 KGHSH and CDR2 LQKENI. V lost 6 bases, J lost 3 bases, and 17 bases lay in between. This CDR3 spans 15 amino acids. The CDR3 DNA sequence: TGTGCCAGCTCGCGCATTTCGGGTCAGGACACTGAAGCTTTCTTT. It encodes CASSRISGQDTEAFF.

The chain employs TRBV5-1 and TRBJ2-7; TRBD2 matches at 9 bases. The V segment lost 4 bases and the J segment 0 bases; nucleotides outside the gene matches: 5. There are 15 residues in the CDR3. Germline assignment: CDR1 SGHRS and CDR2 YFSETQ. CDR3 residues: CASSRGGVTSYEQYF. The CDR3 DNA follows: TGCGCCAGCAGCCGCGGGGGGGTAACCTCCTACGAGCAGTACTTC.

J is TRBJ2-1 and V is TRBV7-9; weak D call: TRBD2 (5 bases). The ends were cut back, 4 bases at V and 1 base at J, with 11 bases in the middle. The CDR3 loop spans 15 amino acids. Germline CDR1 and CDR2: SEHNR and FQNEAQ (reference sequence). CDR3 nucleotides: TGTGCCAGCAGCTCTACGGGATTGTCCTACAATGAGCAGTTCTTC. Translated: CASSSTGLSYNEQFF.

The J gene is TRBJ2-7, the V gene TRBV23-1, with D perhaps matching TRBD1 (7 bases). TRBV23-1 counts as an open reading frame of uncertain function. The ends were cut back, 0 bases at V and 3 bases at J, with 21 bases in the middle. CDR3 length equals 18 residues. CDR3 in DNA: TGCGCCAGCAGTCAATCGCGTAAGGGAGGACAGGCCAACTACGAGCAGTACTTC. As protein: CASSQSRKGGQANYEQYF.

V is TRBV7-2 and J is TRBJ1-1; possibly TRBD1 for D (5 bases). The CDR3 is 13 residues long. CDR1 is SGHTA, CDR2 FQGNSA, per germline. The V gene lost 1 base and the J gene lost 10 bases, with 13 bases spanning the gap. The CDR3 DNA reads TGTGCCAGCAGCTTAGATCGGCCGGGGGGAGCTTTCTTT. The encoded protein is CASSLDRPGGAFF.

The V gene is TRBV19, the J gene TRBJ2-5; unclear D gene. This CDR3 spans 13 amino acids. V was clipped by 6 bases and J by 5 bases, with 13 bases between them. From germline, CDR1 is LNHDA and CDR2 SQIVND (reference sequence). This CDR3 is CASRGSALETQYF. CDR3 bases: TGTGCCAGTAGAGGGTCAGCCCTTGAGACCCAGTACTTC.

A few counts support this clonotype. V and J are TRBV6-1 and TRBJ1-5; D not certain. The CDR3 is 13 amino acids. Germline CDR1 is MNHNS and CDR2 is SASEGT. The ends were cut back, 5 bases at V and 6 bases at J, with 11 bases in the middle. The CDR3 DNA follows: TGTGCCAGCAGTCCCGGGCGGTCTCAGCCCCAGCATTTT. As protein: CASSPGRSQPQHF.

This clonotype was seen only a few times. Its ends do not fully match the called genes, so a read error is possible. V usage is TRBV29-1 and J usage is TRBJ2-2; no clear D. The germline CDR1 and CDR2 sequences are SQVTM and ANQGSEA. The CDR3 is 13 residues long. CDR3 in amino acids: CSAERWGFRELFF. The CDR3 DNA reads TGCAGCGCTGAACGTTGGGGATTTCGGGAGCTGTTTTTT.

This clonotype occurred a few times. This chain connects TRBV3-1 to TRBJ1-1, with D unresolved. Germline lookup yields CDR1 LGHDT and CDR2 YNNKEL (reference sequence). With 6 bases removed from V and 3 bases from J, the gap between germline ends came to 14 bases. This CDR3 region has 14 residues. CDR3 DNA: TGTGCCAGCAGTTTTACCCTCGCGGACACTGAAGCTTTCTTT. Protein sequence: CASSFTLADTEAFF.

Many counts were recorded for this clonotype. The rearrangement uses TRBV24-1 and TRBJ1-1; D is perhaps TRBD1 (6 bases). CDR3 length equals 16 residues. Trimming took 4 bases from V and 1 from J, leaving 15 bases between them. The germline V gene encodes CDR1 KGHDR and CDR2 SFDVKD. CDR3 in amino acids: CATSESGGVGNTEAFF. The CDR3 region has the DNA TGTGCCACCAGTGAAAGCGGGGGCGTTGGGAACACTGAAGCTTTCTTT.

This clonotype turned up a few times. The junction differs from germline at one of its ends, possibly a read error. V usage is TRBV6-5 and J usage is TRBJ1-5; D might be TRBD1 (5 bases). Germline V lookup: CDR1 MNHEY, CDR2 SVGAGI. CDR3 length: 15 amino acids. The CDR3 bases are TGTGCCAGCAGTGACTCAGGGATTGACAATCAGCCCCAGCATTTT. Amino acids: CASSDSGIDNQPQHF.

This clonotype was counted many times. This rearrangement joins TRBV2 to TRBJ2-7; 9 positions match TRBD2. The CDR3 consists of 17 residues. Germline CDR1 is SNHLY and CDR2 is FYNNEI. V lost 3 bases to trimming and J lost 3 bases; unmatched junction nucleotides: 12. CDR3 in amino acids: CASSEGSGGPSFYEQYF. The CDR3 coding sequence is TGTGCCAGCAGTGAGGGTAGCGGGGGTCCCTCCTTCTACGAGCAGTACTTC.

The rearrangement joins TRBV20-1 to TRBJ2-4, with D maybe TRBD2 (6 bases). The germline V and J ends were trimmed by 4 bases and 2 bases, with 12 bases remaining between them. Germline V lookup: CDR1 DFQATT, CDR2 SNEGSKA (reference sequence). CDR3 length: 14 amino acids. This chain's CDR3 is CSATGRDTKNIQYF. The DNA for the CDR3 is TGCAGTGCTACAGGGCGGGATACCAAAAACATTCAGTACTTC.

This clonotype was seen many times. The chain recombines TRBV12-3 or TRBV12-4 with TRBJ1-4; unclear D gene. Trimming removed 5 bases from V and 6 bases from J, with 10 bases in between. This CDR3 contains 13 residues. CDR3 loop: CASSDMGDEKLFF. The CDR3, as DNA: TGTGCCAGCAGTGATATGGGTGATGAAAAACTGTTTTTT.

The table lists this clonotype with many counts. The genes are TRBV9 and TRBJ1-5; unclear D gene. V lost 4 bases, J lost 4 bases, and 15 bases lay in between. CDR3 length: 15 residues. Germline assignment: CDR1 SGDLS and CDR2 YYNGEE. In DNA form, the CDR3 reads TGTGCCAGCAGCCCGCTTGGAGGGAAGAATCAGCCCCAGCATTTT. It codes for CASSPLGGKNQPQHF.

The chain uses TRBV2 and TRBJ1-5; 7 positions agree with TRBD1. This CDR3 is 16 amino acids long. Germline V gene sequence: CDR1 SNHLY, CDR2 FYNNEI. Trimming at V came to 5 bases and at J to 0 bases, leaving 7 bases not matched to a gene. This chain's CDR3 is CASSRQGPNSNQPQHF. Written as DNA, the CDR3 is TGTGCCAGCAGTCGACAGGGACCAAATAGCAATCAGCCCCAGCATTTT. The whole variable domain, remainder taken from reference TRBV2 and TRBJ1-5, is EPEVTQTPSHQVTQMGQEVILRCVPISNHLYFYWYRQILGQKVEFLVSFYNNEISEKSEIFDDQFSVERPDGSNFTLKIRSTKLEDSAMYFCASSRQGPNSNQPQHFGDGTRLSIL.

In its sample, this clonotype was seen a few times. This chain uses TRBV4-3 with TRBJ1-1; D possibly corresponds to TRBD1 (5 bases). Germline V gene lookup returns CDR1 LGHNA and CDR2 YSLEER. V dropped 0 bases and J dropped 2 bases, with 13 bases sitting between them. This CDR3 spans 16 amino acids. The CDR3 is CASSQDWGTANTEAFF. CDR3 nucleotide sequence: TGCGCCAGCAGCCAAGATTGGGGGACTGCCAACACTGAAGCTTTCTTT.

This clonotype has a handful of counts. The CDR3 coding sequence is TGTGCCAGCAGCTTTCGTCCGGTTAATGAAAAACTGTTTTTT. The encoded protein is CASSFRPVNEKLFF. The chain links TRBV5-5 to TRBJ1-4; D is uncertain. CDR1 and CDR2 (germline): SGHKS, YYEKEE (reference sequence). The germline V and J ends were trimmed by 2 bases and 4 bases, with 9 bases remaining between them. This CDR3 is 14 amino acids long.

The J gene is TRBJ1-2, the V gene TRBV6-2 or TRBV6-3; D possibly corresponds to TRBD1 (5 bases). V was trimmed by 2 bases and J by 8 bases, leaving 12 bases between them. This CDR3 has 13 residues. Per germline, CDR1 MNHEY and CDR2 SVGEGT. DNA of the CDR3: TGTGCCAGCAGTTACGGTTTGGGGGACGGCTACACCTTC. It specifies CASSYGLGDGYTF.

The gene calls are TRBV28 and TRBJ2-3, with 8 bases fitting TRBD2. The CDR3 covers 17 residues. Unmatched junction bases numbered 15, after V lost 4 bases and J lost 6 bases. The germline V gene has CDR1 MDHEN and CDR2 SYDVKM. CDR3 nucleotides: TGTGCCAGCAGTTCATCGGCCACGGGACTAGAATGGGATACGCAGTATTTT. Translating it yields CASSSSATGLEWDTQYF.